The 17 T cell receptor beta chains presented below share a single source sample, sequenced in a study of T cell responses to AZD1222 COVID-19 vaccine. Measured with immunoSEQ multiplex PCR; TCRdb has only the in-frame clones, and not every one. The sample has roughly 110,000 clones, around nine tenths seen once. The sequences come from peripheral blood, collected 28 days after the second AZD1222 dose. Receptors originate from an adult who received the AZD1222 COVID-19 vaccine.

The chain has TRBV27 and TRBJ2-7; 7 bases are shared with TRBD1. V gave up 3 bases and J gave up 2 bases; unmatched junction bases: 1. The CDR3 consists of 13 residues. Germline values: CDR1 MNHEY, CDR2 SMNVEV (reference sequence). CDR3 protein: CASSFGTAYEQYF. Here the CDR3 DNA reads TGTGCCAGCAGTTTTGGGACAGCCTACGAGCAGTACTTC.

CDR3 region: CASSRDGTGKTEAFF. The DNA of the CDR3 is TGCGCCAGCAGCCGAGATGGGACAGGGAAAACTGAAGCTTTCTTT. The rearrangement links TRBV4-3 to TRBJ1-1; 9 positions match TRBD1. The CDR3 has 15 residues. The V and J ends lost 4 bases and 5 bases, in that order; junction bases with no gene match: 8. Germline CDR1 LGHNA, CDR2 YSLEER.

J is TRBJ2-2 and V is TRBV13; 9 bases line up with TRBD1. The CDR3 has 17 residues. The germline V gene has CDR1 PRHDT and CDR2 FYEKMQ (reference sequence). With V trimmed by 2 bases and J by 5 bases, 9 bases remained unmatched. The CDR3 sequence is CASSLFLGQGRTGELFF. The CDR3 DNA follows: TGTGCCAGCAGCTTATTCCTGGGACAGGGTCGTACCGGGGAGCTGTTTTTT.

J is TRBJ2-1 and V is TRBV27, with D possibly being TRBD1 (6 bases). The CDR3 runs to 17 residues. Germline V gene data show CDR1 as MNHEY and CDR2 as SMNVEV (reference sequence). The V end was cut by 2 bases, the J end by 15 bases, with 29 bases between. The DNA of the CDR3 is TGTGCCAGCAGTTTAGCCTCGACAGGCATAATAGGGGATAAGCGGTTCTTC. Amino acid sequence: CASSLASTGIIGDKRFF.

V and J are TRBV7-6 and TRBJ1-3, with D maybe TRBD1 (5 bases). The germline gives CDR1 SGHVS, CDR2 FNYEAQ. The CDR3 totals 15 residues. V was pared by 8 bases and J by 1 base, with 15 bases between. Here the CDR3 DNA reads TGTGCCAGCGGGGGTTTGGGTCAGTCTGGAAACACCATATATTTT. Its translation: CASGGLGQSGNTIYF. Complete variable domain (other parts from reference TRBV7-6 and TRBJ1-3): GAGVSQSPRYKVTKRGQDVALRCDPISGHVSLYWYRQALGQGPEFLTYFNYEAQQDKSGLPNDRFSAERPEGSISTLTIQRTEQRDSAMYRCASGGLGQSGNTIYFGEGSWLTVV.

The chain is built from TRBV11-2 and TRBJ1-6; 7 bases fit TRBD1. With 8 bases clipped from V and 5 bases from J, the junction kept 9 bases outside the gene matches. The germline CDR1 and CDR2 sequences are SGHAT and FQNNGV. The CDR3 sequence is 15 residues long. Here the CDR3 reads CASRRAGGNNSPLHF. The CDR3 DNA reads TGTGCCAGCCGGCGGGCAGGGGGTAATAATTCACCCCTCCACTTT. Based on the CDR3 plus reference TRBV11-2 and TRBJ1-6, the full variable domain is EAGVAQSPRYKIIEKRQSVAFWCNPISGHATLYWYQQILGQGPKLLIQFQNNGVVDDSQLPKDRFSAERLKGVDSTLKIQPAKLEDSAVYLCASRRAGGNNSPLHFGNGTRLTVT.

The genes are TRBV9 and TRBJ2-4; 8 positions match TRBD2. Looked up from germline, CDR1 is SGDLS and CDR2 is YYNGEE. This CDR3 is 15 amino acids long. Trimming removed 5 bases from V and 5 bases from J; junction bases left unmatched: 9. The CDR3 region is CASSSQGSGENIQYF. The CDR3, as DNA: TGTGCCAGCAGTTCCCAGGGTAGCGGGGAAAACATTCAGTACTTC.

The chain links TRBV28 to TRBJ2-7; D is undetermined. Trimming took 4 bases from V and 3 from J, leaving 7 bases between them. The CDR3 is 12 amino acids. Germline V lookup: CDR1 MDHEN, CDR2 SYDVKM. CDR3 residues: CASSWGHYEQYF. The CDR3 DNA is TGTGCCAGCAGTTGGGGTCACTACGAGCAGTACTTC.

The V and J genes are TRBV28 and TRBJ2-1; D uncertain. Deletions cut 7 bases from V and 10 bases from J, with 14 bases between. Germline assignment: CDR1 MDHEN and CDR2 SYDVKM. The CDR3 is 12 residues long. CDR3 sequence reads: CASTLNSKEQFF. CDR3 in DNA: TGTGCCAGCACCCTTAACTCCAAGGAGCAGTTCTTC.

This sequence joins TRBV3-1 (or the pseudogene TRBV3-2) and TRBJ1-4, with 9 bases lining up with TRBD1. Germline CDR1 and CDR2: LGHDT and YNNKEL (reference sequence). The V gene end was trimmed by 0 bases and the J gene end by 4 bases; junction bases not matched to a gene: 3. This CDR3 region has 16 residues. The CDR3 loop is CASSQEGTGINEKLFF. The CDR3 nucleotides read TGTGCCAGCAGCCAAGAAGGGACAGGGATTAATGAAAAACTGTTTTTT.

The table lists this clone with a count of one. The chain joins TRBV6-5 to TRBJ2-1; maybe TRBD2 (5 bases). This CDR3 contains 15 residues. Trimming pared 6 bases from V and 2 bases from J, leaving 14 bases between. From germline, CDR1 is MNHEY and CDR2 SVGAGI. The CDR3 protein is CASRPLASPYNEQFF. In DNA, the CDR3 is TGTGCCAGCAGACCCCTAGCTAGTCCCTACAATGAGCAGTTCTTC.

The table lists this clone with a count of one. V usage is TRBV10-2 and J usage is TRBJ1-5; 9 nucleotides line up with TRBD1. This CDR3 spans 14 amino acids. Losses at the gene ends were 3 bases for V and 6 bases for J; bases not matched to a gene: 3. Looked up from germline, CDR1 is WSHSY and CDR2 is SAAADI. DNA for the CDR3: TGCGCCAGCAGTGACCTGACAGGGGGTCAGCCCCAGCATTTT. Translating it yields CASSDLTGGQPQHF.

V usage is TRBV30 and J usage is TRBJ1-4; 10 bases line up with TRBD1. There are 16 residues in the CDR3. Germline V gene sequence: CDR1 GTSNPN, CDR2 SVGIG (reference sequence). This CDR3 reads CAYSTGGSSTNEKLFF. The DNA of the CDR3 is TGTGCTTATTCGACAGGGGGCTCCTCAACTAATGAAAAACTGTTTTTT.

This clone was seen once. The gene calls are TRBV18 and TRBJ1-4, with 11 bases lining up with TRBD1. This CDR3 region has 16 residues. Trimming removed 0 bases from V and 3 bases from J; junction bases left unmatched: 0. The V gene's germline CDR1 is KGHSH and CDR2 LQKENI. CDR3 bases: TGTGCCAGCTCACCACCGGGACAGGGGGCTAATGAAAAACTGTTTTTT. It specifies CASSPPGQGANEKLFF.

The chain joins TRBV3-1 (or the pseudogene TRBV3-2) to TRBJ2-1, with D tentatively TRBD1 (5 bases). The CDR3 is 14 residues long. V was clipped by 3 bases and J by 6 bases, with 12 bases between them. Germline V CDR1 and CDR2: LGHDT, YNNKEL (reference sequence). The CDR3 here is CASSHGARFNEQFF. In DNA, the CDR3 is TGTGCCAGCAGCCATGGGGCCCGTTTCAATGAGCAGTTCTTC.

The CDR3 sequence: CASKWADESNTEAFF. The CDR3 DNA reads as TGTGCCAGCAAATGGGCAGACGAATCCAACACTGAAGCTTTCTTT. The V call is TRBV6-5, the J call TRBJ1-1; D is ambiguous. From germline, CDR1 is MNHEY and CDR2 SVGAGI. The CDR3 is 15 residues long. Trimming left V 7 bases short and J 2 bases short, with 17 bases between.

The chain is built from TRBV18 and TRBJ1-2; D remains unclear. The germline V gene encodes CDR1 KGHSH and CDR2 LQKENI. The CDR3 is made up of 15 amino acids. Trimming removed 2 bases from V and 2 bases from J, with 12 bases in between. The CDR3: CASSPSLGLNYGYTF. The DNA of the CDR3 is TGTGCCAGCTCACCATCTTTAGGTTTAAACTATGGCTACACCTTC.